The 9 T cell receptor beta chains in this list originate from one sample, sequenced in a study of OX40 agonist ivuxolimab in advanced cancers. Assay used: immunoSEQ multiplex PCR; TCRdb lists only in-frame clones, some missing. Of tens of thousands of clones listed, roughly nine tenths are singletons. The input for sequencing was CD4+ or CD8+ T cells sorted from blood, taken in a trial of the OX40 agonist ivuxolimab. Every receptor here comes from an adult with an advanced solid tumor such as melanoma, head and neck, liver or kidney cancer.

The chain has TRBV10-2 and TRBJ1-6, with a possible D match to TRBD1 (6 bases). The germline V and J ends were trimmed by 4 bases and 11 bases, with 15 bases remaining between them. The germline gives CDR1 WSHSY, CDR2 SAAADI. The CDR3 extends over 14 amino acids. CDR3 loop: CASSVVWGQTPLHF. The CDR3 region has the DNA TGCGCCAGCAGTGTGGTCTGGGGACAAACACCCCTCCACTTT.

This chain joins TRBV2 and TRBJ2-2; D is uncertain. CDR1 is SNHLY, CDR2 FYNNEI, per germline. V was pared by 4 bases and J by 5 bases, with 5 bases between. This CDR3 region has 12 residues. The CDR3 DNA is TGTGCCAGCAGTGTACGAACCGGGGAGCTGTTTTTT. This gives the protein CASSVRTGELFF.

This clone has just a few counts. CDR3 amino acids: CASSFHGSRPQHF. The CDR3 region has the DNA TGTGCCAGCAGTTTCCATGGTTCACGGCCCCAGCATTTT. The chain recombines TRBV27 with TRBJ1-5; D gene unclear. V shed 3 bases and J shed 9 bases, with 12 bases lying between them. The CDR3 length is 13 residues. Germline assignment: CDR1 MNHEY and CDR2 SMNVEV (reference sequence).

The gene calls are TRBV10-3 and TRBJ2-3; D unresolved. Germline CDR1 reads ENHRY; CDR2 reads SYGVKD. Between the trimmed V and J ends, which lost 8 bases and 1 base, there was a span of 7 bases. This CDR3 is built from 12 residues. CDR3 bases: TGTGCCATCCGCGAAGGCACAGATACGCAGTATTTT. Translated, it gives CAIREGTDTQYF.

This chain links TRBV19 with TRBJ2-3; D is unclear. V lost 7 bases to trimming and J lost 1 base, with 12 bases between them. The CDR3 loop spans 14 amino acids. The V gene's germline CDR1 is LNHDA and CDR2 SQIVND (reference sequence). CDR3 DNA sequence: TGTGCCAGTACCCCGGCAGGACGCACAGATACGCAGTATTTT. Its protein is CASTPAGRTDTQYF.

V usage is TRBV4-2 and J usage is TRBJ1-3, with TRBD1 matching 9 bases. The trim removed 1 base at V and 3 bases at J, leaving 7 bases unmatched. This CDR3 is built from 17 residues. Germline loops: CDR1 LGHNA, CDR2 YNFKEQ. The CDR3 coding sequence is TGTGCCAGCAGCCAAGGGGGACAGGGAGTGGTTGGAAACACCATATATTTT. Amino acids: CASSQGGQGVVGNTIYF.

V gene TRBV5-1 combines with J gene TRBJ2-2; unclear D gene. CDR3 length: 16 amino acids. Germline CDR1 is SGHRS and CDR2 is YFSETQ. Trimming left V 1 base short and J 0 bases short, with 10 bases between. CDR3 bases: TGCGCCAGCAGCTTGTCTCCATCTGCGAACACCGGGGAGCTGTTTTTT. It yields the protein CASSLSPSANTGELFF.

The chain uses TRBV28 and TRBJ2-7, with TRBD1 identical over 11 bases. CDR1 and CDR2 (germline): MDHEN, SYDVKM. V lost 4 bases and J lost 3; bases outside the gene matches: 5. CDR3 size: 15 residues. CDR3 bases: TGTGCCAGCAGTTCCCCGGGACAGGGGGACTACGAGCAGTACTTC. Translated: CASSSPGQGDYEQYF.

The chain recombines TRBV4-2 with TRBJ1-5; TRBD1 agrees at 8 bases. The V gene's germline CDR1 is LGHNA and CDR2 YNFKEQ. The CDR3 is 17 residues long. V was pared by 4 bases and J by 0 bases, with 8 bases of the junction left unmatched. The CDR3 spells CASSPRQGAYSNQPQHF. The DNA of the CDR3 is TGTGCCAGCAGCCCTCGCCAGGGGGCCTATAGCAATCAGCCCCAGCATTTT.